This T cell receptor beta chain came from a study of cytomegalovirus exposure and HLA in healthy donors. The PCR contained 60 Vbeta and 13 Jbeta primers. Using immunoSEQ multiplex PCR, the repertoire was profiled, and TCRdb retains in-frame clones only, with some absent. The table shows approximately 130,000 clones, with around 72% occurring only once. Trimming took 4 bases from V and 0 from J; bases not matched to a gene: 5. The germline gives CDR1 SGHRS, CDR2 YFSETQ. The CDR3 contains 17 residues. This receptor was obtained from a man in his forties or fifties in good health and CMV-seropositive. This sequence joins TRBV5-1 and TRBJ2-6; 9 positions agree with TRBD1. Sequencing used PBMCs. This CDR3 is CASSRGQGISGANVLTF. CDR3 bases: TGCGCCAGCAGCCGCGGACAGGGGATCTCTGGGGCCAACGTCCTGACTTTC.